Each of the 21 T cell receptor beta chains below was sequenced from the same sample in a study of T cell responses to AZD1222 COVID-19 vaccine. Some clones are missing from TCRdb's copy, which holds only in-frame ones; the method was immunoSEQ multiplex PCR. This table has over 150,000 clones, about 90% appearing once. Sequences were derived from peripheral blood, sampled on day 0 of AZD1222 vaccination. Every receptor here comes from an adult in good health.

The chain links TRBV5-1 to TRBJ2-7, with D hard to call. The CDR3 totals 16 residues. Trimming shortened V by 2 bases and J by 2 bases, and 17 bases separated the two germline ends. Germline CDR1 reads SGHRS; CDR2 reads YFSETQ. In nucleotides, the CDR3 is TGCGCCAGCAGCTTCAGGCAGCCACTTTCAACCTACGAGCAGTACTTC. Translated, it gives CASSFRQPLSTYEQYF.

This chain uses TRBV20-1 with TRBJ1-4; a possible D gene is TRBD1 (5 bases). The germline CDR1 and CDR2 sequences are DFQATT and SNEGSKA (reference sequence). This CDR3 is built from 15 residues. V was clipped by 3 bases and J by 8 bases, with 19 bases between them. CDR3 sequence: CSASLSGGGEEKLFF. In nucleotides, the CDR3 is TGCAGTGCTAGTCTTTCCGGCGGGGGAGAAGAAAAACTGTTTTTT.

The chain employs TRBV19 and TRBJ1-1; D is unclear. CDR1 LNHDA and CDR2 SQIVND come from the germline V gene (reference sequence). Trimming took 8 bases from V and 4 from J, leaving 11 bases between them. The CDR3 runs to 12 residues. CDR3 DNA: TGTGCCAGTGGGCTCCGGGGCACTGAAGCTTTCTTT. It is translated as CASGLRGTEAFF. Looking up the rest from reference TRBV19 and TRBJ1-1 gives the full variable domain: DGGITQSPKYLFRKEGQNVTLSCEQNLNHDAMYWYRQDPGQGLRLIYYSQIVNDFQKGDIAEGYSVSREKKESFPLTVTSAQKNPTAFYLCASGLRGTEAFFGQGTRLTVV.

The chain uses TRBV7-9 and TRBJ1-2; 9 bases agree with TRBD1. CDR3 length: 15 amino acids. Trimming took 1 base from V and 7 from J; bases not matched to a gene: 7. Germline-derived CDR1 and CDR2 are SEHNR and FQNEAQ (reference sequence). The CDR3 DNA sequence: TGTGCCAGCAGCTTAGTAATACAGGGGGCGCTTGGCTACACCTTC. Translation: CASSLVIQGALGYTF. The full variable domain, its missing parts supplied by reference TRBV7-9 and TRBJ1-2, is DTGVSQNPRHKITKRGQNVTFRCDPISEHNRLYWYRQTLGQGPEFLTYFQNEAQLEKSRLLSDRFSAERPKGSFSTLEIQRTEQGDSAMYLCASSLVIQGALGYTFGSGTRLTVV.

The J gene is TRBJ1-2, the V gene TRBV2, with no clear D. CDR3 length equals 12 residues. Trimming cost V 3 bases and J 7 bases, with 9 bases left between them. Germline CDR1 SNHLY, CDR2 FYNNEI. The CDR3 sequence: CASSEAIGGYTF. Written as DNA, the CDR3 is TGTGCCAGCAGTGAGGCTATAGGTGGCTACACCTTC.

The J gene is TRBJ1-2, the V gene TRBV9; weak D call: TRBD1 (5 bases). V lost 3 bases and J 4 bases, leaving 13 bases between the germline ends. Germline-derived CDR1 and CDR2 are SGDLS and YYNGEE. The length of the CDR3 is 14 residues. In DNA form, the CDR3 reads TGTGCCAGCAGCGGGCGAGGGGTCTTCTATGGCTACACCTTC. Encoded protein: CASSGRGVFYGYTF.

CDR3 loop: CASSSSGRYEQYF. CDR3 DNA sequence: TGTGCCAGCAGCTCGAGCGGGAGATACGAGCAGTACTTC. The gene calls are TRBV27 and TRBJ2-7, with TRBD2 identical over 8 bases. J was trimmed by 4 bases and V by 6 bases; bases with no gene match: 5. The CDR3 covers 13 residues. Germline CDR1 reads MNHEY; CDR2 reads SMNVEV (reference sequence).

The rearrangement uses TRBV7-2 and TRBJ1-5, with a possible D match to TRBD1 (5 bases). The CDR3 runs to 13 residues. Per germline, CDR1 SGHTA and CDR2 FQGNSA. V lost 7 bases, J lost 6 bases, and 13 bases lay in between. This CDR3 reads CASTTGPTQPQHF. The CDR3 nucleotides are TGTGCCAGCACGACGGGGCCGACTCAGCCCCAGCATTTT.

The rearrangement links TRBV4-2 to TRBJ1-3; the D gene is possibly TRBD1 (5 bases). Trimming cost V 4 bases and J 2 bases, with 18 bases left between them. The CDR3 covers 17 residues. The germline V gene encodes CDR1 LGHNA and CDR2 YNFKEQ. CDR3 DNA: TGTGCCAGCAGCCTCCTCCGGCGGGGGGTGCCTGGAAACACCATATATTTT. Protein sequence: CASSLLRRGVPGNTIYF.

The V gene is TRBV18, the J gene TRBJ2-4; D may correspond to TRBD1 or TRBD2 (6 bases each). Trimming removed 3 bases at V and 3 bases at J, with 12 bases between. Germline V CDR1 and CDR2: KGHSH, LQKENI. This CDR3 is 15 amino acids long. DNA of the CDR3: TGTGCCAGCTCACCTGGGGGGCGCAGCAAAAACATTCAGTACTTC. This encodes CASSPGGRSKNIQYF. Supplemented by reference TRBV18 and TRBJ2-4, the full variable domain reads NAGVMQNPRHLVRRRGQEARLRCSPMKGHSHVYWYRQLPEEGLKFMVYLQKENIIDESGMPKERFSAEFPKEGPSILRIQQVVRGDSAAYFCASSPGGRSKNIQYFGAGTRLSVL.

The chain employs TRBV11-2 and TRBJ1-4; no definite D call. CDR3 length: 17 residues. From germline, CDR1 is SGHAT and CDR2 FQNNGV. Trimming cost V 3 bases and J 7 bases, with 21 bases left between them. The CDR3 reads CASSLLMGVNAGEKLFF. The DNA of the CDR3 is TGTGCCAGCAGCTTGCTTATGGGAGTCAACGCGGGTGAAAAACTGTTTTTT.

The CDR3 sequence: CASSFLTALNTEAFF. In DNA, the CDR3 is TGTGCCAGCAGTTTTCTGACAGCCTTGAACACTGAAGCTTTCTTT. This sequence joins TRBV28 and TRBJ1-1, with D possibly TRBD1 on 5 matching bases. The V end was cut by 3 bases, the J end by 0 bases, with 11 bases between. CDR3 size: 15 residues. Per the germline V gene, CDR1 is MDHEN and CDR2 is SYDVKM.

The rearrangement links TRBV3-1 (or the pseudogene TRBV3-2) to TRBJ2-1; 9 bases map to TRBD2. The CDR3 spans 17 residues. Germline values: CDR1 LGHDT, CDR2 YNNKEL (reference sequence). The ends lost 4 bases at V and 5 bases at J; junction bases unmatched: 12. The CDR3 loop reads CASSPRSWREGNNEQFF. The CDR3 coding sequence is TGTGCCAGCAGCCCTCGGAGTTGGCGGGAGGGTAACAATGAGCAGTTCTTC.

The CDR3 spells CASSPRGGRAPGEQFF. CDR3 DNA: TGTGCCAGCAGCCCCAGGGGCGGGAGGGCCCCGGGGGAGCAGTTCTTC. The chain employs TRBV7-2 and TRBJ2-1, with TRBD2 matching over 9 bases. Per germline, CDR1 SGHTA and CDR2 FQGNSA. J gave up 10 bases and V 5 bases, and 15 bases lay outside the gene matches. The CDR3 covers 16 residues.

The V and J genes are TRBV7-2 and TRBJ2-1, with 10 bases aligning to TRBD2. CDR3 size: 17 residues. V was clipped by 5 bases and J by 8 bases; unmatched bases: 15. Germline loops: CDR1 SGHTA, CDR2 FQGNSA. In DNA, the CDR3 is TGTGCCAGCAGCACGCAACTTATAGCGGGAGGTGGCGATGAGCAGTTCTTC. The encoded protein is CASSTQLIAGGGDEQFF.

J is TRBJ1-3 and V is TRBV18; 8 positions match TRBD1. CDR3 length: 16 residues. Germline V gene lookup returns CDR1 KGHSH and CDR2 LQKENI. V was pared by 3 bases and J by 3 bases, with 7 bases of the junction left unmatched. The CDR3 is CASSPSQGAYGNTIYF. The CDR3, as DNA: TGTGCCAGCTCACCCTCTCAGGGGGCTTATGGAAACACCATATATTTT.

The genes are TRBV11-2 and TRBJ2-5, with 7 bases lining up with TRBD2. Germline values: CDR1 SGHAT, CDR2 FQNNGV. Trimming took 5 bases from V and 1 from J; bases not matched to a gene: 7. The CDR3 consists of 15 residues. The CDR3 DNA sequence: TGTGCCAGCAGCCTGGACGGGGGGATCCAAGAGACCCAGTACTTC. Translation: CASSLDGGIQETQYF.

The rearrangement joins TRBV7-9 to TRBJ1-5; TRBD1 is a possible D gene (6 bases). V lost 4 bases and J 0 bases, leaving 10 bases between the germline ends. CDR1 is SEHNR and CDR2 is FQNEAQ in the germline V gene (reference sequence). There are 15 residues in the CDR3. The CDR3 region is CASSSGQYSNQPQHF. The CDR3 DNA sequence: TGTGCCAGCAGCTCCGGACAGTATAGCAATCAGCCCCAGCATTTT.

V usage is TRBV6-5 and J usage is TRBJ1-2, with TRBD1 identical over 7 bases. Looked up from germline, CDR1 is MNHEY and CDR2 is SVGAGI. CDR3 length: 13 residues. Trimming took 10 bases from V and 4 from J; bases not matched to a gene: 9. Here the CDR3 reads CATAEGAGYGYTF. For the CDR3, the DNA is TGTGCCACCGCAGAGGGGGCCGGCTATGGCTACACCTTC.

Remarks on this clone: Other nucleotide sequences from this sample produce the same CDR3. This rearrangement joins TRBV6-5 to TRBJ1-5, with D unresolved. V lost 5 bases and J lost 1, with 9 bases in between. The CDR3 spans 14 residues. Germline CDR1 and CDR2: MNHEY and SVGAGI. The CDR3 reads CASSHGRSNQPQHF. CDR3 nucleotide sequence: TGTGCCAGCAGTCACGGACGGAGCAATCAGCCCCAGCATTTT.

This sequence joins TRBV4-1 and TRBJ1-2; D may be TRBD1 (6 bases). The CDR3 totals 15 residues. V was clipped by 1 base and J by 7 bases, with 16 bases between them. CDR1 is MGHRA, CDR2 YSYEKL, per germline. This chain's CDR3 is CASSQVGGLVLGYTF. The CDR3 nucleotides are TGCGCCAGCAGCCAAGTTGGGGGCCTCGTCCTTGGCTACACCTTC.